These 2 T cell receptor beta chains share one sample of origin, sequenced in a study of blood T cells in healthy people across ages (dated by TCRdb to the mid-2010s). The receptor library was made with 5' RACE. A second PCR of roughly 7 to 11 cycles was performed with a sample-barcoded 5' primer and a J-beta primer mix. TCRdb ran its own pipeline on the public reads, namely fastp trimming at Q25 and MiXCR clone calling, and kept in-frame beta chains. Under each unique CDR3 protein, matching rows form one entry showing the most common genes and DNA. For this sample the table gives 1.5 million to 2 million distinct CDR3 sequences, of which around 40% were detected only once. Jointly, the top ten make up around 23% of the sample. The material sequenced was blood. The receptor source for this set is a human donor in good health.

This clonotype occurred a few times. The gene calls are TRBV12-3 or TRBV12-4 and TRBJ2-3, with a tentative D call TRBD2 (5 bases). V shed 3 bases and J shed 8 bases, with 12 bases lying between them. This CDR3 comprises 13 residues. CDR3 DNA: TGTGCCAGCAGTTTTGCCGGTGAGGGTACGCAGTATTTT. It codes for CASSFAGEGTQYF.

The chain links TRBV12-5 to TRBJ2-1, with 7 bases lining up with TRBD1. Trimming removed 1 base from V and 5 bases from J; junction bases left unmatched: 2. CDR3 length: 14 residues. Germline-derived CDR1 and CDR2 are LGHNT and FRNRAP. Here the CDR3 reads CASGLGQGNNEQFF. The DNA for the CDR3 is TGTGCTAGTGGTTTGGGACAGGGAAACAATGAGCAGTTCTTC.